This T cell receptor beta chain was documented in a study of T-cell memory formation after mild COVID-19. This clonotype was detected a few times. One entry per CDR3 protein results from TCRdb running MiXCR on the 5' RACE reads. This repertoire shows about 110,000 distinct CDR3 sequences, roughly a sixth found once; its top ten account for approximately 5%. This CDR3 is built from 15 residues. V lost 6 bases, J lost 9 bases, and 21 bases lay in between. Germline CDR1 MNHEY, CDR2 SVGEGT. The rearrangement joins TRBV6-2 or TRBV6-3 to TRBJ1-5; tentative D call: TRBD1 (6 bases). The sequence derives from a man in his late teens or twenties who had mild COVID-19 (a few samples of this study predate the infection). Cell type and time point are not known. Sequenced sample: PBMCs or a T cell subset sorted from them (not recorded which). The CDR3 region has the DNA TGTGCCAGCAGCCAAAACGGGGGCGGCCGGGGGCCCCAGCATTTT. Its translation is CASSQNGGGRGPQHF.